This T cell receptor (beta chain) was obtained from a study of blood T cell repertoires in COVID-19. Study processing details: Quantification of nucleated cells was approximated via reference gene primer amplification. Profiled with immunoSEQ multiplex PCR; TCRdb holds only in-frame clones, not every one. The V and J calls and the clone size are those of that table, but D and trimming were determined from the DNA. This table has approximately 210,000 clones, 80% to 90% appearing once. The germline V gene has CDR1 SGHRS and CDR2 YFSETQ. Losses at the gene ends were 4 bases for V and 5 bases for J; bases not matched to a gene: 7. This CDR3 region has 16 residues.

The TCR sequence derives from a middle-aged woman with active or convalescent COVID-19. The sample consisted of peripheral blood. This chain links TRBV5-1 with TRBJ2-5, with 14 bases aligning to TRBD2. The CDR3 DNA reads as TGCGCCAGCAGCCGGGGACTAGCGGGAGTTGGGGAGACCCAGTACTTC. It specifies CASSRGLAGVGETQYF.